What follows is one T cell receptor (beta chain) and its context. What it recognizes is unknown. TCRdb reanalysed the reads using MiXCR and keeps one entry per CDR3 protein. The sample has 600,000 to 800,000 distinct CDR3 sequences; 24% are singletons. The sample originates from a study of T cell repertoires in cytomegalovirus infection. Study details: The public TCR beta signatures pointed to both CMV infection and matching HLA type. Overall study results and limits: CMV-specific TCR beta clonotypes restricted by HLA-C dominated the ex vivo response. Cumulative public TCR beta family frequency identified CMV carriers with the relevant HLA.

The V end lost 5 bases, the J end lost 0 bases, and 14 bases lay between the germline ends. Germline V gene sequence: CDR1 DFQATT, CDR2 SNEGSKA (reference sequence). This CDR3 spans 14 amino acids. This TCR came from a human donor in good health (CMV status not recorded). Some clones in this sample may be carry-over from other donors' samples. The chain couples TRBV20-1 to TRBJ2-7; tentative D call: TRBD1 (6 bases). Sequences were obtained from CD8+ T cells from PBMCs. The CDR3 protein is CSARTETSSYEQYF. The CDR3 DNA reads TGCAGTGCTCGGACAGAAACTAGCTCCTACGAGCAGTACTTC.